This is a list of T cell receptor beta chains from one sample in a study of control samples from healthy donors and cancer patients. Some clones are missing from TCRdb's copy, which holds only in-frame ones; the method was immunoSEQ multiplex PCR. The table records about 190,000 clones, roughly nine tenths of them present only once. Material for sequencing was blood. All receptors derive from a man under 40 in good health. Each CDR3 is given with its conserved first and last residue. The D gene is left open where the match is weak. Size tells how often a clone was seen (once, few, many) or the class of an expanded clone, and some rows leave it out.

NA TRBJ1-1 13 TRBV12-3/TRBV12-4 NA TGTGCCAGCAGTTTGGGGGAGAACACTGAAGCTTTCTTT CASSLGENTEAFF
TRBD1 TRBJ1-1 15 TRBV9 NA TGTGCCAGCAGCGTAACCGGGACAGCGAACACTGAAGCTTTCTTT CASSVTGTANTEAFF
NA TRBJ2-7 17 TRBV5-1 few TGCGCCAGCAGCTTGGGCCTTCGGATGCTGTCCTCCTACGAGCAGTACTTC CASSLGLRMLSSYEQYF
NA TRBJ2-6 19 TRBV30 NA TGTGCCTGGAGAAAGTTGAACAGGGATTCGGCCTCTGGGGCCAACGTCCTGACTTTC CAWRKLNRDSASGANVLTF
NA TRBJ1-1 15 TRBV5-1 few TGCGCCAGCAGCTGGGGCATAAGTAAAGGGACTGAAGCTTTCTTT CASSWGISKGTEAFF
TRBD1 TRBJ1-2 13 TRBV29-1 NA TGCAGCGTTGATCCCCGGACAGGCTATGGCTACACCTTC CSVDPRTGYGYTF
NA TRBJ2-1 13 TRBV29-1 NA TGCAGCGTCGTTTACAGGGGAGGAGATGAGCAGTTCTTC CSVVYRGGDEQFF
NA TRBJ2-2 14 TRBV9 NA TGTGCCAGCAGCGTACAGGGGGAGGGCGGGGAGCTGTTTTTT CASSVQGEGGELFF
TRBD1 TRBJ1-1 14 TRBV7-2 NA TGTGCCAGCAGCGCCACAGGGGGAGGGACTGAAGCTTTCTTT CASSATGGGTEAFF
TRBD1 TRBJ1-2 15 TRBV7-9 NA TGTGCCAGCACAGCGGGAGGACAGGGGACGGATGGCTACACCTTC CASTAGGQGTDGYTF
TRBD1 TRBJ2-7 14 TRBV2 NA TGTGCCAGCAGAGGGACAGAGAGCTCCTACGAGCAGTACTTC CASRGTESSYEQYF
NA TRBJ1-1 15 TRBV6-5 NA TGTGCCAGCAGTTACTCGGGGCAGACAAACACTGAAGCTTTCTTT CASSYSGQTNTEAFF
NA TRBJ1-5 13 TRBV6-6 NA TGTGCCAGCAGTTACACTAGCAATCAGCCCCAGCATTTT CASSYTSNQPQHF
NA TRBJ2-3 13 TRBV18 NA TGTGCCAGCTCACCATCCCTAGCGGATACGCAGTATTTT CASSPSLADTQYF
NA TRBJ1-1 14 TRBV3-1/TRBV3-2 NA TGTGCCAGCAGCCAAGATCGAGGGGGCACTGAAGCTTTCTTT CASSQDRGGTEAFF
TRBD1 TRBJ1-3 17 TRBV6-1 once TGTGCCAGCAGTGAATGGGCAGGGGGCTACTCTGGAAACACCATATATTTT CASSEWAGGYSGNTIYF
TRBD2 TRBJ2-7 15 TRBV20-1 NA TGCAGTGCTAGTAGGGCTAGCGGGCCCTCCTACGAGCAGTACTTC CSASRASGPSYEQYF
TRBD2 TRBJ2-1 15 TRBV5-4 NA TGTGCCAGCAGCCCAGGACTAGCGGGGTCTCCTGAGCAGTTCTTC CASSPGLAGSPEQFF
NA TRBJ2-5 13 TRBV10-2 NA TGCGCCAGCAGTGAGTTGGGTTGGGAGACCCAGTACTTC CASSELGWETQYF
TRBD1 TRBJ1-2 14 TRBV18 NA TGTGCCAGCTCACGGGACAGGGCAAACTATGGCTACACCTTC CASSRDRANYGYTF
TRBD2 TRBJ2-3 16 TRBV5-6 NA TGTGCCAGCAGCTTGACTAGCGGGGCGTACACAGATACGCAGTATTTT CASSLTSGAYTDTQYF
TRBD1 TRBJ1-6 15 TRBV20-1 NA TGCAGTGCTAGTTCCCCGGGACAGGGGAATTCACCCCTCCACTTT CSASSPGQGNSPLHF
TRBD1 TRBJ2-2 15 TRBV5-6 once TGTGCCAGCAGCTCGCCTCGGACAGGGTACGGGGAGCTGTTTTTT CASSSPRTGYGELFF
NA TRBJ1-5 12 TRBV5-8 few TGTGCCAGCAGCTATATAGGTCAGCCCCAGCATTTT CASSYIGQPQHF